Each of the 8 T cell receptor beta chains below was sequenced from the same sample in a study of T cells after yellow fever vaccination. MiXCR was run by TCRdb on the 5' RACE reads, yielding one entry per CDR3 protein. Among under 300,000 distinct CDR3 sequences listed, about 7% were seen once. This material consisted of CD4+ T cells sorted from PBMCs, taken 15 days after the yellow fever booster vaccination. These TCRs come from a man aged 25 to 40 who received the YFV17D yellow fever vaccine.

This clonotype was observed many times. This chain connects TRBV5-5 to TRBJ2-3; no clear D. The CDR3 spans 14 residues. Trimming left V 1 base short and J 4 bases short, with 10 bases between. Germline CDR1 and CDR2: SGHKS and YYEKEE (reference sequence). The CDR3 DNA is TGTGCCAGCAGCTTGCTTTACACTCCAGATACGCAGTATTTT. It codes for CASSLLYTPDTQYF.

V is TRBV5-1 and J is TRBJ2-6; D possibly corresponds to TRBD1 (6 bases). Trimming took off 4 bases at V and 2 bases at J, with 10 bases between the two ends. CDR3 length: 15 amino acids. CDR1 and CDR2 from the germline V gene are SGHRS and YFSETQ. The CDR3 is CASSTRGAGANVLTF. CDR3 DNA: TGCGCCAGCAGCACCAGGGGAGCTGGGGCCAACGTCCTGACTTTC.

This clonotype has just a few counts. V and J are TRBV19 and TRBJ2-2, with a possible D match to TRBD1 (6 bases). Germline CDR1 LNHDA, CDR2 SQIVND (reference sequence). The CDR3 contains 15 residues. Trimming cost V 4 bases and J 5 bases, with 14 bases left between them. The CDR3 loop is CASSRPGQPTGELFF. CDR3 bases: TGTGCCAGTAGTAGGCCCGGACAGCCGACCGGGGAGCTGTTTTTT.

This clonotype was observed a few times. J is TRBJ2-2 and V is TRBV20-1; D is possibly TRBD1 or TRBD2 (7 bases each). V lost 6 bases and J 8 bases, leaving 16 bases between the germline ends. CDR3 length: 13 residues. Germline lookup yields CDR1 DFQATT and CDR2 SNEGSKA (reference sequence). CDR3 sequence reads: CSALRGGRGELFF. In DNA, the CDR3 is TGCAGTGCCCTCAGGGGGGGAAGAGGGGAGCTGTTTTTT.

This clonotype was observed many times. The chain joins TRBV29-1 to TRBJ1-1; no clear D. Trimming shortened V by 4 bases and J by 6 bases, and 18 bases separated the two germline ends. The CDR3 consists of 14 residues. Germline V gene sequence: CDR1 SQVTM, CDR2 ANQGSEA. CDR3 region: CSVASGVRFAEAFF. The CDR3 DNA follows: TGCAGCGTTGCATCCGGGGTTCGTTTCGCTGAAGCTTTCTTT.

The rearrangement links TRBV9 to TRBJ2-7; 10 bases align to TRBD1. CDR3 length: 14 amino acids. V shed 4 bases and J 5 bases; nucleotides not matched to a gene: 6. Germline V gene lookup returns CDR1 SGDLS and CDR2 YYNGEE. CDR3 in amino acids: CASSSRDRGHEQYF. Written as DNA, the CDR3 is TGTGCCAGCAGCTCCCGGGACAGGGGCCACGAGCAGTACTTC.

This clonotype was found a few times. This chain links TRBV12-5 with TRBJ2-3, with a possible D match to TRBD1 (5 bases). With 7 bases removed from V and 2 bases from J, the gap between germline ends came to 16 bases. Looked up from germline, CDR1 is LGHNT and CDR2 is FRNRAP. This CDR3 has 15 residues. The chain's CDR3 is CASAPGQGITDTQYF. CDR3 DNA: TGTGCTAGTGCCCCAGGGCAAGGGATCACAGATACGCAGTATTTT.

The chain has TRBV10-3 and TRBJ1-1, with TRBD1 identical over 7 bases. CDR3 length equals 14 residues. Germline CDR1 ENHRY, CDR2 SYGVKD. V was clipped by 2 bases and J by 4 bases; unmatched bases: 4. CDR3 residues: CAISERGLGTEAFF. CDR3 coding DNA: TGTGCCATCAGTGAGAGGGGGCTCGGCACTGAAGCTTTCTTT.